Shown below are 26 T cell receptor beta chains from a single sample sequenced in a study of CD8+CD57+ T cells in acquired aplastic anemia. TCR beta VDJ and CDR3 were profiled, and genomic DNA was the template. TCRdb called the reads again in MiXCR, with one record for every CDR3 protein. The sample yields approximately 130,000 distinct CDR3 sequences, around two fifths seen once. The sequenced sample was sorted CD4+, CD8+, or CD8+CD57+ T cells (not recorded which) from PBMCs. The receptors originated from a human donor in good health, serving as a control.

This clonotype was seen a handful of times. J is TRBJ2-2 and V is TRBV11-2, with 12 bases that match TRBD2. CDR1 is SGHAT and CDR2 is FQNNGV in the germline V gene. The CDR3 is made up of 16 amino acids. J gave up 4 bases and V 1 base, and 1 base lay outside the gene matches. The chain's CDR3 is CASSLGTSGATGELFF. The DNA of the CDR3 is TGTGCCAGCAGCTTAGGGACTAGCGGGGCCACCGGGGAGCTGTTTTTT.

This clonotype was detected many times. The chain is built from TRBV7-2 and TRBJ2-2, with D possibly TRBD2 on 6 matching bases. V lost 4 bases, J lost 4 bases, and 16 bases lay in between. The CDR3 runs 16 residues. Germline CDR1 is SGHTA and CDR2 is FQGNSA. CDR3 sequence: CASSSPRGGITGELFF. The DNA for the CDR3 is TGTGCCAGCAGCTCCCCACGTGGGGGGATCACCGGGGAGCTGTTTTTT.

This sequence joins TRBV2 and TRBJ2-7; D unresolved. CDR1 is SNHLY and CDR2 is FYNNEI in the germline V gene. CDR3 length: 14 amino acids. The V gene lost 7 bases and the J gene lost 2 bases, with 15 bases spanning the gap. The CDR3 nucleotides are TGTGCCAGCAAGGGTAGTGACGGGCCCTACGAGCAGTACTTC. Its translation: CASKGSDGPYEQYF.

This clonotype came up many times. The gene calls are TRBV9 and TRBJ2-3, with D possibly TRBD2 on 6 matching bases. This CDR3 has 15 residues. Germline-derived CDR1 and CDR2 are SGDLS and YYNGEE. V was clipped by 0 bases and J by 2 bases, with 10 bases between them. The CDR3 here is CASSVGLELTDTQYF. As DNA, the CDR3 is TGTGCCAGCAGCGTAGGACTAGAACTCACAGATACGCAGTATTTT.

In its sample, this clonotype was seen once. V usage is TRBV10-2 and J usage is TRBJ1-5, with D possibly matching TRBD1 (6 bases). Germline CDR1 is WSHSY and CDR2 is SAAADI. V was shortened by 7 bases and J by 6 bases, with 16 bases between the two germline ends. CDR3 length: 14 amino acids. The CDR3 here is CASTAGQSSQPQHF. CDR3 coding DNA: TGCGCCAGCACCGCCGGACAGTCAAGTCAGCCCCAGCATTTT.

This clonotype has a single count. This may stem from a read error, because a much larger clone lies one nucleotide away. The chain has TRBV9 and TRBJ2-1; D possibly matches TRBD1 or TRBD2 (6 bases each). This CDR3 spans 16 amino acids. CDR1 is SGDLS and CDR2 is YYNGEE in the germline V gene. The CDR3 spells CASSGGAAFSNNEQFF. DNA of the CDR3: TGTGCCAGCAGCGGGGGGGCCGCCTTCTCCAACAATGAGCAGTTCTTC. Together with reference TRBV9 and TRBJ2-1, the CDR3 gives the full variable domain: DSGVTQTPKHLITATGQRVTLRCSPRSGDLSVYWYQQSLDQGLQFLIQYYNGEERAKGNILERFSAQQFPDLHSELNLSSLELGDSALYFCASSGGAAFSNNEQFFGPGTRLTVL.

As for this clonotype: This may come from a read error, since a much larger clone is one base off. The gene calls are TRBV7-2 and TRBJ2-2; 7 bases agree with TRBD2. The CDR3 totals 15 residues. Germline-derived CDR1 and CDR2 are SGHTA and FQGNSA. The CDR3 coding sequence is TGTGCCAGCAGCTTTGGGGGGGTCAACACCGGGGAGCTGTCTTTT. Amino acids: CASSFGGVNTGELSF.

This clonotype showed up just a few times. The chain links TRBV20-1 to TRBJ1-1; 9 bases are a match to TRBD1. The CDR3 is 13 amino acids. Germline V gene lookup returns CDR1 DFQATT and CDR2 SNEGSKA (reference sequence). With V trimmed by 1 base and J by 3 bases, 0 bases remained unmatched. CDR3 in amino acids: CSARGTGDTEAFF. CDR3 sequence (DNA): TGCAGTGCTAGAGGGACAGGGGACACTGAAGCTTTCTTT.

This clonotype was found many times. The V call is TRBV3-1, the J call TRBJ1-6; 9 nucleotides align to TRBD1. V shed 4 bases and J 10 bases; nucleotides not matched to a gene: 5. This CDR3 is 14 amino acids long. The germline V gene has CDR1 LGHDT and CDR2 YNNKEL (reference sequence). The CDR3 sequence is CASSPTGGRSPLHF. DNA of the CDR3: TGTGCCAGCAGCCCTACAGGGGGCAGATCACCCCTCCACTTT.

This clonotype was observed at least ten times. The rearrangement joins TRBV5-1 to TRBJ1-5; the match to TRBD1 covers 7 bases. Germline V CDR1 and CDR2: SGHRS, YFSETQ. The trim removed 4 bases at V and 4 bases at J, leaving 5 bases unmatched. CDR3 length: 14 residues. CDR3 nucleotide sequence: TGCGCCAGCAGCAAAGGGACAGCTAATCAGCCCCAGCATTTT. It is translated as CASSKGTANQPQHF.

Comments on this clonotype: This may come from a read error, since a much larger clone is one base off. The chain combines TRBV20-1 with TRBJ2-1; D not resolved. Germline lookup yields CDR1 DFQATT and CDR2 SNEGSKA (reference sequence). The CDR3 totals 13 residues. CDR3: CTARSLSYNEQFF. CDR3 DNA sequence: TGCACTGCTAGAAGCCTATCTTACAATGAGCAGTTCTTC.

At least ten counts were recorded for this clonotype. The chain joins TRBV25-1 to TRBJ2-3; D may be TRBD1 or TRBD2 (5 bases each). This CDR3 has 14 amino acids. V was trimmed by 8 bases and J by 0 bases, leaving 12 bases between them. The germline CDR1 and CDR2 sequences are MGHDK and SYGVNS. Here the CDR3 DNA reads TGTGCCAGCCCCCAGGGCGGGAGCACAGATACGCAGTATTTT. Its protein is CASPQGGSTDTQYF.

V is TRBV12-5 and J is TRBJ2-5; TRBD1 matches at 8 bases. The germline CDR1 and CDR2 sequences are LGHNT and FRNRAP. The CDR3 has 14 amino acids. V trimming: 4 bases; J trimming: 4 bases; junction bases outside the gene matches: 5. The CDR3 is CASGSEQGGETQYF. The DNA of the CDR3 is TGTGCTAGTGGTTCAGAACAGGGGGGAGAGACCCAGTACTTC.

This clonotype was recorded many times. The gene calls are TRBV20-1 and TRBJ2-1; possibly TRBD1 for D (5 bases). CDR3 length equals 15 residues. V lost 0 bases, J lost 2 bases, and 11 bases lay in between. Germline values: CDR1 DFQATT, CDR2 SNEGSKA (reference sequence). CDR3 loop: CSAREGQGAYNEQFF. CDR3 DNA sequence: TGCAGTGCTAGAGAAGGCCAGGGTGCCTACAATGAGCAGTTCTTC.

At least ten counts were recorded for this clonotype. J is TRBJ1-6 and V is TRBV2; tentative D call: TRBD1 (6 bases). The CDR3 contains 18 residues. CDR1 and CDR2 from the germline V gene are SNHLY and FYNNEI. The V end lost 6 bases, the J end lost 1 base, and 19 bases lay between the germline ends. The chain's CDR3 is CASSPPGGLGSYNSPLHF. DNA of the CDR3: TGTGCCAGCAGCCCCCCGGGGGGCCTCGGGTCCTATAATTCACCCCTCCACTTT. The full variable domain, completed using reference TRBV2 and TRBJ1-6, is EPEVTQTPSHQVTQMGQEVILRCVPISNHLYFYWYRQILGQKVEFLVSFYNNEISEKSEIFDDQFSVERPDGSNFTLKIRSTKLEDSAMYFCASSPPGGLGSYNSPLHFGNGTRLTVT.

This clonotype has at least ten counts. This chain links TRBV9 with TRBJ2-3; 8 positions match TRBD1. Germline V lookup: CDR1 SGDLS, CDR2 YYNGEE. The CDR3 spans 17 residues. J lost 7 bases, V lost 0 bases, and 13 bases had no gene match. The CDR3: CASSVGTGDRGRHTQYF. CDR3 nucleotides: TGTGCCAGCAGCGTAGGTACAGGAGACAGGGGACGTCATACGCAGTATTTT.

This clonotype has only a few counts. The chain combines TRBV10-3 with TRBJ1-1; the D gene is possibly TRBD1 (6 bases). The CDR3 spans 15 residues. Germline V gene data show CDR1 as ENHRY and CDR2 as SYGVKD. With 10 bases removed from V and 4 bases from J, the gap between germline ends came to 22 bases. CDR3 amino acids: CATKGGAEGGTEAFF. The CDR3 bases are TGTGCCACCAAAGGGGGGGCGGAAGGGGGCACTGAAGCTTTCTTT.

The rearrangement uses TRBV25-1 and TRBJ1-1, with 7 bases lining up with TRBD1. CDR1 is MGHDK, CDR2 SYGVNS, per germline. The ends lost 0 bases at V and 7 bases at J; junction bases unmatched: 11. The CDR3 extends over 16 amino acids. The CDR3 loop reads CASSEYVGTGENEAFF. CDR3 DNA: TGTGCCAGCAGTGAATATGTGGGAACAGGGGAGAATGAAGCTTTCTTT.

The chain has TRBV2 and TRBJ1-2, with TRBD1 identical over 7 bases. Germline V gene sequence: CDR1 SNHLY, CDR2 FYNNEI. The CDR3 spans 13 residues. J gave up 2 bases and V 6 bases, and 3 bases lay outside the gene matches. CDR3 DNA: TGTGCCAGCAGGGTGACAGGGAACTATGGCTACACCTTC. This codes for CASRVTGNYGYTF.

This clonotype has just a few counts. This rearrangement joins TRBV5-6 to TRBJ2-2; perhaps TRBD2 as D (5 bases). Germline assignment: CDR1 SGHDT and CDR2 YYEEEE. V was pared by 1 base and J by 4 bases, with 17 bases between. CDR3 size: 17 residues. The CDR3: CASSLYALDSSTGELFF. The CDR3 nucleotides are TGTGCCAGCAGCTTGTACGCCTTGGACTCCAGCACCGGGGAGCTGTTTTTT.

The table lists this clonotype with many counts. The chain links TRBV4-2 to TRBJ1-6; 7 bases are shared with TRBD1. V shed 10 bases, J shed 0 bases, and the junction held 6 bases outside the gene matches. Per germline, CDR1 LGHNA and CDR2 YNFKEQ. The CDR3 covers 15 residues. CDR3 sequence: CATQGDASYNSPLHF. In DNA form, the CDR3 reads TGTGCCACCCAGGGGGATGCCTCCTATAATTCACCCCTCCACTTT.

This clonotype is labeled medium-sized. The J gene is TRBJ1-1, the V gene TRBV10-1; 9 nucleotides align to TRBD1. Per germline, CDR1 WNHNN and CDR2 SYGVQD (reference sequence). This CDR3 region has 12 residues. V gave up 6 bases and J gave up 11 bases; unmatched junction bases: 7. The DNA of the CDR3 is TGCGCCAGCAGCCCTGGACAGGGGACGGCTTTCTTT. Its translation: CASSPGQGTAFF.

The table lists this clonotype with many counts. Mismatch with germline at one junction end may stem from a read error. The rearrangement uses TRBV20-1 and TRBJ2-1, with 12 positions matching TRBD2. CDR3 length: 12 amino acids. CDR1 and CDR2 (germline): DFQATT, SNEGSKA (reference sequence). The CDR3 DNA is TGCAGTCCTAGCGGGAGGGCCACTGAGCAGTTCTTC. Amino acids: CSPSGRATEQFF.

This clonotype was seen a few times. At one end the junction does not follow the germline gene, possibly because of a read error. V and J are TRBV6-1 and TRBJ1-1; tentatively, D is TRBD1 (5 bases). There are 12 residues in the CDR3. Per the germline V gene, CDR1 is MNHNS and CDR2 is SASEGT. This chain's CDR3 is CASRGVNTETFF. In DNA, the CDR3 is TGTGCCAGCAGGGGGGTTAACACTGAAACTTTCTTT.

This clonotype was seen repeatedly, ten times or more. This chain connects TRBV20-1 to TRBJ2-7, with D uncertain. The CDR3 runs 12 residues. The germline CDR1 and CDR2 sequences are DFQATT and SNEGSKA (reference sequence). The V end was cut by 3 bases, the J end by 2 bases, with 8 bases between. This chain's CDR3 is CSASVGTYEQYF. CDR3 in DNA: TGCAGTGCTAGTGTCGGAACCTACGAGCAGTACTTC.

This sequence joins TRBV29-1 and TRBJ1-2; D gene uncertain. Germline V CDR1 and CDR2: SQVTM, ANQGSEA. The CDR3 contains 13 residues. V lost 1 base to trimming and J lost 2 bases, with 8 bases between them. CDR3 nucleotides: TGCAGCGTTGAAGGGCACCGAAACTATGGCTACACCTTC. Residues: CSVEGHRNYGYTF.